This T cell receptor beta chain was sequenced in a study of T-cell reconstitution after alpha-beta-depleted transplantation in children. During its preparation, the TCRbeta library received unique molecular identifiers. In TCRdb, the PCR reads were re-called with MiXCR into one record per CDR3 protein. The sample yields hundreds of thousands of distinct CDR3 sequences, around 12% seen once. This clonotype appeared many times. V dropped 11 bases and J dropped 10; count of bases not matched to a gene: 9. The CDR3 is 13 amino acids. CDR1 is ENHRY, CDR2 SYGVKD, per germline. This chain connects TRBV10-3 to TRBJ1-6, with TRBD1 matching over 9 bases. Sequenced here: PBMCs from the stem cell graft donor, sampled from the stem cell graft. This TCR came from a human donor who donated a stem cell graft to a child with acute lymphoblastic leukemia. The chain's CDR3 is CASRDRVGSPLHF. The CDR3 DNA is TGTGCCTCCCGGGACAGGGTAGGATCACCCCTCCACTTT.